Below are 20 T cell receptor beta chains sequenced from a single sample in a study of blood T cell repertoires in COVID-19. Sequencing was performed with immunoSEQ multiplex PCR; in TCRdb, only in-frame clones are kept and a portion is missing. The repertoire holds over 250,000 clones, with 75% to 90% as singletons. The sequenced sample was peripheral blood. These receptors all come from a woman aged 55-69 years with acute or convalescent COVID-19.

The chain links TRBV5-1 to TRBJ2-7, with unresolved D. The germline gives CDR1 SGHRS, CDR2 YFSETQ. Trimming cost V 0 bases and J 4 bases, with 8 bases left between them. There are 13 residues in the CDR3. The CDR3 loop is CASSLGYGYEQYF. The DNA of the CDR3 is TGCGCCAGCAGCTTGGGGTACGGTTACGAGCAGTACTTC.

The CDR3 protein is CSVALGGNTEAFF. The CDR3 DNA follows: TGCAGCGTTGCCCTAGGAGGGAACACTGAAGCTTTCTTT. The J gene is TRBJ1-1, the V gene TRBV29-1; D gene unclear. This CDR3 contains 13 residues. V was shortened by 4 bases and J by 1 base, with 10 bases between the two germline ends. CDR1 and CDR2 from the germline V gene are SQVTM and ANQGSEA.

This clone appeared a single time. The chain combines TRBV4-1 with TRBJ2-2, with D perhaps TRBD1 (6 bases). Germline-derived CDR1 and CDR2 are MGHRA and YSYEKL. Trimming pared 1 base from V and 6 bases from J, leaving 9 bases between. The length of the CDR3 is 14 residues. CDR3 in amino acids: CASSQAAGAGELFF. The CDR3 coding sequence is TGCGCCAGCAGCCAAGCCGCAGGGGCCGGGGAGCTGTTTTTT.

The chain carries TRBV3-1 (or the pseudogene TRBV3-2) and TRBJ2-1, with D perhaps TRBD1 (6 bases). This CDR3 is 13 amino acids long. The V gene's germline CDR1 is LGHDT and CDR2 YNNKEL (reference sequence). V was trimmed by 5 bases and J by 7 bases, leaving 12 bases between them. The CDR3 DNA follows: TGTGCCAGCAGCGCACAGGGTTTGAATGAGCAGTTCTTC. This translates into CASSAQGLNEQFF.

This rearrangement joins TRBV19 to TRBJ2-3; a possible D gene is TRBD1 (6 bases). This CDR3 region has 13 residues. Trimming shortened V by 5 bases and J by 2 bases, and 8 bases separated the two germline ends. Germline CDR1 and CDR2: LNHDA and SQIVND (reference sequence). The CDR3 DNA is TGTGCCAGTAGTCAGGGGTTCACAGATACGCAGTATTTT. It codes for CASSQGFTDTQYF.

This chain joins TRBV15 and TRBJ2-7; 8 nucleotides agree with TRBD2. CDR3 length equals 19 residues. Trimming removed 1 base from V and 4 bases from J; junction bases left unmatched: 18. The germline V gene encodes CDR1 LNHNV and CDR2 YYDKDF (reference sequence). CDR3 sequence reads: CATSRAGLAGPGPIYEQYF. As DNA, the CDR3 is TGTGCCACCAGCAGAGCTGGGCTAGCGGGCCCGGGCCCGATATACGAGCAGTACTTC.

The CDR3 loop reads CASSTRTGGNYGYTF. The DNA for the CDR3 is TGTGCCAGCAGCACGCGGACAGGGGGCAACTATGGCTACACCTTC. V gene TRBV11-2 combines with J gene TRBJ1-2, with 11 positions matching TRBD1. The CDR3 sequence is 15 residues long. The V and J ends lost 5 bases and 2 bases, in that order; junction bases with no gene match: 4. The germline V gene encodes CDR1 SGHAT and CDR2 FQNNGV.

J is TRBJ2-7 and V is TRBV7-6; 12 bases are a match to TRBD2. Germline trimming cut 1 base from V and 7 bases from J; bases unmatched to any gene: 8. This CDR3 has 16 amino acids. Germline CDR1 reads SGHVS; CDR2 reads FNYEAQ. This CDR3 reads CASSLGLAGAGGEQYF. The CDR3 DNA follows: TGTGCCAGCAGCTTAGGACTAGCGGGGGCTGGGGGAGAGCAGTACTTC.

The genes are TRBV16 and TRBJ2-1; D gene ambiguous. CDR3 length: 11 amino acids. V lost 4 bases, J lost 7 bases, and 5 bases lay in between. Per the germline V gene, CDR1 is KGHSY and CDR2 is FQNENV. CDR3 protein: CASSPRNEQFF. The CDR3 nucleotides are TGTGCCAGCAGCCCTCGTAATGAGCAGTTCTTC.

This clone has only one observation. This sequence joins TRBV18 and TRBJ1-5; 10 bases line up with TRBD1. CDR3 length: 16 amino acids. V trimming: 3 bases; J trimming: 6 bases; junction bases outside the gene matches: 8. The V gene's germline CDR1 is KGHSH and CDR2 LQKENI. The CDR3 loop reads CASSPPGTGVSQPQHF. CDR3 sequence (DNA): TGTGCCAGCTCACCCCCCGGGACAGGGGTCAGTCAGCCCCAGCATTTT.

This clone was seen a few times. V usage is TRBV7-3 and J usage is TRBJ2-1; D is undetermined. Trimming took off 1 base at V and 4 bases at J, with 14 bases between the two ends. Germline V gene data show CDR1 as SGHTA and CDR2 as FQGTGA. The CDR3 sequence is 16 residues long. CDR3 region: CASSLSLQAGYNEQFF. The CDR3 DNA sequence: TGTGCCAGCAGCTTAAGTCTCCAAGCAGGATACAATGAGCAGTTCTTC.

The chain combines TRBV21-1 with TRBJ1-1; the D call of TRBD1 is as the table states it, not checked on the DNA. TRBV21-1 is termed a pseudogene. The CDR3 covers 18 residues. The CDR3 sequence: CASSSRRTFRGCYTEAFF. As DNA, the CDR3 is TGTGCCAGCAGCTCCCGTCGGACTTTTAGGGGGTGTTACACTGAAGCTTTCTTT.

The rearrangement links TRBV11-2 to TRBJ1-2, with 11 bases that match TRBD1. J was trimmed by 4 bases and V by 1 base; bases with no gene match: 5. The CDR3 covers 16 residues. Germline V gives CDR1 SGHAT, CDR2 FQNNGV. CDR3 sequence (DNA): TGTGCCAGCAGCTTAGGAGCCGGGACAGGGGGCTATGGCTACACCTTC. Translation gives CASSLGAGTGGYGYTF.

The chain joins TRBV28 to TRBJ1-1; 7 positions agree with TRBD1. There are 14 residues in the CDR3. Germline V lookup: CDR1 MDHEN, CDR2 SYDVKM. V lost 5 bases and J lost 3; bases outside the gene matches: 6. This chain's CDR3 is CASSHDRDYTEAFF. The CDR3 nucleotides are TGTGCCAGCAGTCATGACAGGGACTACACTGAAGCTTTCTTT.

This clone was detected only a few times. This chain uses TRBV2 with TRBJ1-4; tentatively, D is TRBD1 (6 bases). Trimming shortened V by 4 bases and J by 5 bases, and 14 bases separated the two germline ends. Germline V gives CDR1 SNHLY, CDR2 FYNNEI. CDR3 length: 15 amino acids. CDR3 bases: TGTGCCAGCAGTGGTGAGACAGGAAGAAATGAAAAACTGTTTTTT. Its protein is CASSGETGRNEKLFF.

The V call is TRBV6-5, the J call TRBJ1-2, with D possibly being TRBD1 (6 bases). The CDR3 length is 16 residues. The germline gives CDR1 MNHEY, CDR2 SVGAGI. The germline V and J ends were trimmed by 0 bases and 4 bases, with 15 bases remaining between them. The CDR3 sequence is CASSYSIAGAPYGYTF. CDR3 nucleotides: TGTGCCAGCAGTTACTCGATTGCAGGGGCCCCCTATGGCTACACCTTC.

The chain carries TRBV28 and TRBJ1-5, with TRBD1 identical over 10 bases. The germline V gene encodes CDR1 MDHEN and CDR2 SYDVKM. The CDR3 totals 14 residues. Unmatched junction bases numbered 5, after V lost 5 bases and J lost 7 bases. The CDR3 region has the DNA TGTGCCAGCAGTCCCGGGACAGGGGAACAGCCCCAGCATTTT. Its translation: CASSPGTGEQPQHF.

The rearrangement links TRBV28 to TRBJ1-1; perhaps TRBD1 as D (6 bases). The length of the CDR3 is 14 residues. Trimming removed 5 bases from V and 1 base from J, with 11 bases in between. The germline V gene has CDR1 MDHEN and CDR2 SYDVKM. CDR3 in DNA: TGTGCCAGCAGTGTCCCCAGGGGGAACACTGAAGCTTTCTTT. The encoded protein is CASSVPRGNTEAFF.

This sequence joins TRBV4-2 and TRBJ2-1; TRBD2 is a possible D gene (5 bases). CDR1 and CDR2 (germline): LGHNA, YNFKEQ. CDR3 size: 15 residues. V was cut by 1 base and J by 7 bases, with 14 bases left in between. CDR3 nucleotide sequence: TGTGCCAGCAGCCAAGGGGCGGATACGGGGAATGAGCAGTTCTTC. It translates to CASSQGADTGNEQFF.

The chain links TRBV6-6 to TRBJ1-1; D not certain. Trimming took 5 bases from V and 2 from J, leaving 18 bases between them. The germline V gene encodes CDR1 MNHNY and CDR2 SVGAGI (reference sequence). The length of the CDR3 is 16 residues. CDR3 residues: CASSPSPGNPNTEAFF. In DNA form, the CDR3 reads TGTGCCAGCAGTCCATCTCCCGGGAACCCCAACACTGAAGCTTTCTTT.